This TCR beta chain is from a study of cytomegalovirus exposure and HLA in healthy donors (dated by TCRdb to the late 2010s). Regarding the research as a whole: An earlier analysis of 587 of the donors reported 250 to 300 Gb of sequence data and 90 million to 120 million unique TCR beta sequences obtained from about 179 million T cells. An early release covering approximately 600 HLA-typed donors comprised roughly 300 gigabases of sequencing data and tens of millions of unique TCR sequences. In an earlier analysis of over 550 of the donors, high-throughput TCR beta sequencing was used to judge whether each TCR beta V gene segment behaved as functional or pseudogenic. Every discovery cohort repertoire had been produced on one sequencing platform. Across 398 genotyped donors of the cohort, an average of about 200,000 unique TCR beta nucleotide sequences per donor were sequenced, and approximately 17% of those sequences were non-productive. In the later analysis, no new phenotypic data were used to find candidate immune exposures; instead, reliance was placed on TCR beta sequences and their occurrence across donors. The study aimed to test whether signatures of past pathogen exposure could be identified by cataloging public T cell receptors. Both class I and class II loci were covered by HLA typing, at four-digit resolution. The T cell repertoires of some 670 subjects were profiled by immunosequencing and related to cytomegalovirus serostatus. Four to six DR-DQ haplotypes were handled as single units for association and clustering, since linkage in the cohort was strong. Typing coverage varied by locus: roughly 629-630 donors for A, B, C, DRB1 and DQB1; roughly 560 for DQA1; around 570 for DPA1; some 470 for DPB1. To predict cytomegalovirus infection status, the study combined high-throughput TCR immunosequencing, statistical association of individual TCRs with disease status, and machine learning. A later analysis re-analyzed previously published TCR beta repertoires from roughly 630 donors and added high-resolution HLA genotyping to study TCR occurrence patterns. Donor age, sex, ethnicity and CMV serostatus were collected together with the repertoire data. Genome-wide SNP genotypes for about 55% of the 666 donors were used in a later genetic analysis, which treated that subset as a discovery cohort. Of the approximately 400 genotyped donors, 81% were placed in the genetic ancestry cluster associated with self-reported Caucasian donors. A separate validation cohort of approximately 130 different subjects was used in addition to the roughly 700-subject first cohort.

Library method: the immunoSEQ multiplex PCR assay. For the multiplex PCR, a mixture combining 60 forward primers for TCR Vbeta segments and 13 reverse primers for TCR Jbeta segments was used. Amplification of the CDR3 region of rearranged TCR beta genes was performed with a multiplex PCR assay on genomic DNA. The amplified TCR beta libraries were sequenced on the Illumina HiSeq System as 87-base-pair reads. On the study's bioinformatics: A later analysis counted around 72 million unique TCR beta chains across the 600 to 850 repertoires, and roughly 11 million of these chains were shared by at least two donors. Raw reads were error-corrected and collapsed into unique sequences by a nearest-neighbor algorithm in which closely related sequences were merged to remove PCR and sequencing errors. Alignment of CDR3 sequences to IMGT reference sequences was used to assign V, D and J gene segments. For a sequence to be retained, a match of at least six nucleotides was required to both a V gene segment and a J gene segment. A rearrangement counted as productive if the CDR3 had no stop codons and remained in frame with V and J, and every other rearrangement counted as non-productive. CDR3 was defined by IMGT convention, running from the second conserved V-encoded cysteine to the conserved J-encoded phenylalanine. In an earlier analysis of 500 to 650 of the donors, sequences lacking an unambiguous match to a single V gene segment were excluded. In an earlier analysis of 450 to 700 of the donors, V segments were called functional above 56.7% productive rearrangements and were called segregating when the between-donor standard deviation exceeded 5%. To diagnose cytomegalovirus status from the catalog of TCR beta chain sequences, a statistical classification framework was built. In a later analysis, V and J genes were assigned by comparing TCR nucleotide sequences against IMGT/GENE-DB human TR gene sequences. A later analysis assigned CDR3 sequences and most-parsimonious VDJ recombination scenarios with the TCRdist pipeline. In a later analysis, each TCR beta chain was defined by its CDR3 amino acid sequence together with its V-gene family, and reads lacking a unique V-gene family were excluded. A later analysis removed several hundred highly shared, low-generation-probability nucleotide sequences to deal with suspected cross-contamination and a sequencing artifact. A later analysis calculated a clonal expansion index for each public chain from normalized within-repertoire ranks of inferred template counts. A later analysis computed generation probabilities with a VDJ recombination model fitted to out-of-frame rearrangements, and checked the results against IGoR. In a later analysis, hypergeometric tests were used to score TCR-TCR, TCR-HLA and TCR-CMV co-occurrence, with a repertoire-size bias correction applied to TCR pairs. To estimate false discovery rates, a later analysis permuted the HLA or CMV assignments 20 times. A later analysis grouped co-occurring TCRs with DBSCAN, adding TCRdist sequence similarity when clustering within HLA-allele-positive subsets. Repertoires with fewer than 30,000 or more than 120,000 public chains were left out of co-occurrence clustering, as were a handful of repertoires with anomalous nucleotide sharing. TCRdb limited this immuneACCESS table to in-frame rearrangements with V and J called. A share of clones is missing; checked studies link under half to unresolved V genes, and the rest is unexplained. The V and J calls and clone size come from that table; D and trimming were worked out from the DNA. This sample lists under 200,000 clones; around three quarters were detected once. The top ten clonotypes cover roughly 4.5% of the sample.

V gives up 1 base and J gives up 4 bases, and the segment between their germline ends measures 8 bases. The CDR3 measures 13 amino acids from cysteine to phenylalanine. Of all the DNA, just the CDR3 is kept, 39 bases in frame from base 1. Per the germline V gene, SGHRS is the CDR1 and YFSETQ is the CDR2. General study outcomes and caveats: Because counts were too low, more than 15 rarely observed V segments, including chromosome 9 orphons, were left out of the earlier analysis of approximately 500 of the donors. Because some donors lacked HLA typing at each locus, the association tests relied only on the typed subset. The cohort was sequenced for TCR beta chains only, and without alpha or paired-chain data the features that could be detected were limited. Across donors, most TCR sequences were observed very rarely, whereas some public TCRs were present in many individuals. According to a later genetic analysis, donors in an Asian-associated ancestry cluster had fewer N-insertions in productive TCRs than the roughly 660-donor mean. In vitro tests confirmed that a few of the cytomegalovirus-associated TCR beta chains recognize cytomegalovirus antigens. According to a later analysis, parvovirus B19, influenza, CMV and Epstein-Barr virus appeared linked to several top co-occurrence clusters. A cluster of highly shared sequence variants was judged likely to represent a technical artifact of the sequencing pipeline. A later analysis found that most CMV-associated TCR beta chains appeared HLA-restricted, with HLA associations seemingly driven largely by CMV exposure. Some IMGT-functional V segments, including TRBV6-2 and TRBV6-3, could not be told apart with the 87-base-pair reads, so those segments were excluded. V-gene and J-gene trimming of TCR beta chains was associated with a missense DCLRE1C variant in a later genetic analysis, and the association was replicated in an independent cohort. The classifier was reported to diagnose cytomegalovirus status with high specificity and sensitivity in both the original and validation cohorts. A later analysis found that TCR association rates varied across HLA loci, with DRB1 alleles showing the most associated TCRs and HLA-C alleles the fewest. A further reported finding was that TCR beta sequences accurately predicted the HLA-A and HLA-B alleles for most subjects in the first cohort. Immune exposure information for the cohort was limited to CMV serostatus. The study gave a list of some 150 TCR beta chains associated with cytomegalovirus. An earlier analysis of approximately 600 of the donors showed that most TCR beta V segments appeared in productive rearrangements either about 87% or about 30% of the time, which broadly matched IMGT annotations. In a later analysis, 15,000 to 20,000 TCR beta sequences were associated with specific HLA alleles at a false discovery rate of 0.05. A later analysis found that HLA-associated TCR beta chains were more clonally expanded and had lower generation probabilities than equally common non-associated chains. Presence/absence analyses assumed roughly uniform sequencing depth across donors, an assumption that may not hold. Assigning TCR associations to individual alleles was difficult when HLA alleles, especially DR and DQ, strongly co-occurred. The authors suggested that the approach could potentially be extended to other disease states and immunological phenotypes. Linkage disequilibrium might explain the correlated functional status among segregating V segments, but an unknown experimental factor could not be ruled out.

Regarding this clone: Its antigen is still unknown. The record has no base qualities; no much larger clone is one base away.

In total, approximately 610 healthy bone marrow donors made up the cohort. At the time of sampling, every cohort member was nominally healthy, though immune exposures that went unrecorded were likely present. The donor tested CMV seropositive and was one of the 289 seropositive cohort members. A peripheral blood sample was provided by each donor, and peripheral blood mononuclear cells were used for TCR beta sequencing. Genomic DNA was extracted from the blood cell samples with the Qiagen DNeasy Blood Extraction Kit. The chain joins TRBV5-1 to TRBJ1-2; no D gene call is confident. What was sequenced was PBMCs. This TCR was sampled from a woman aged 25 to 39 in good health and CMV-seropositive. Here the CDR3 is given as CASSLRVSYGYTF. At the DNA level, the sequence is TGCGCCAGCAGCTTGCGGGTTAGCTATGGCTACACCTTC.